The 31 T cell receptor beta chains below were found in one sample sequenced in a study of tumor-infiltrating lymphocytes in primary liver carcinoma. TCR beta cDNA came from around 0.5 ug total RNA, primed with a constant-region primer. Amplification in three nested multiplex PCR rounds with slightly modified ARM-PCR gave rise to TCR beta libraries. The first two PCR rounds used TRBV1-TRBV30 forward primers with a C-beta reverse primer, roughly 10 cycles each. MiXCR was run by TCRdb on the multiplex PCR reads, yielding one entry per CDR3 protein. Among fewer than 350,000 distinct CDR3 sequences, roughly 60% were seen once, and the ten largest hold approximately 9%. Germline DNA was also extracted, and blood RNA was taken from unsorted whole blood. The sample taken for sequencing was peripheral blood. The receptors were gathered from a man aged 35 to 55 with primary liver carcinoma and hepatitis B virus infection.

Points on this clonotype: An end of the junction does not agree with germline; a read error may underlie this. CDR3 amino acids: CVSSLERTETQYF. In nucleotides, the CDR3 is TGTGTCAGCAGCTTAGAGAGGACAGAAACGCAGTATTTT. This chain joins TRBV11-2 and TRBJ2-3; tentatively, D is TRBD1 (6 bases). Germline V gene sequence: CDR1 SGHAT, CDR2 FQNNGV. The CDR3 spans 13 residues.

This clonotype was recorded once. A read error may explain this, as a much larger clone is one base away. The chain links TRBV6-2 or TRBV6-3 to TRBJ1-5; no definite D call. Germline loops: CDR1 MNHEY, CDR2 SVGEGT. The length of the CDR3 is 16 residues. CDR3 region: CASTKENLVSIQPQHF. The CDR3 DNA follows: TGTGCCAGCACCAAGGAGAATTTAGTGAGCATTCAGCCCCAGCATTTT.

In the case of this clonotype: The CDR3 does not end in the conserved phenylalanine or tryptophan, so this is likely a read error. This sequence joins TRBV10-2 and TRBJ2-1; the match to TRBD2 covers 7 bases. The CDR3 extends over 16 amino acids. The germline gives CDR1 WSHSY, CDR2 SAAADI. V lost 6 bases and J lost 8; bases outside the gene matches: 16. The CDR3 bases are TGCGCCAGCAGCCAATTCCGGGACGGGAGGCAGGATGAGCAGTTCCTC. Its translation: CASSQFRDGRQDEQFL.

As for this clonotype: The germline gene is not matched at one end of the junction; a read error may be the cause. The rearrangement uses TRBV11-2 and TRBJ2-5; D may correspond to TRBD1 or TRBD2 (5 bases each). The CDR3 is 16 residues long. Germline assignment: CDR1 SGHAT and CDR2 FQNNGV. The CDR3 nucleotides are TGCGCCTGCAGCTTAGGGGCTAGTGGGAGTCGGGAGACCCAGTACTTC. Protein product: CACSLGASGSRETQYF.

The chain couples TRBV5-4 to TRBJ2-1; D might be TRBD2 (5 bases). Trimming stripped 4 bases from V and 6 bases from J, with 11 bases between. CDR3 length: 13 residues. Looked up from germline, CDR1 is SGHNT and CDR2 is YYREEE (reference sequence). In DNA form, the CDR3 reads TGTGCCAGCAGCGGCCGGGGTGCCAATGAGCAGTTCTTC. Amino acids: CASSGRGANEQFF.

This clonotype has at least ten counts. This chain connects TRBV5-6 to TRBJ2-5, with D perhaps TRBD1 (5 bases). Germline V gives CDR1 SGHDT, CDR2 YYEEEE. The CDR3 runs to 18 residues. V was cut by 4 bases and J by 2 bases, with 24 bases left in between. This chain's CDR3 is CASSVAGFAALGQETQYF. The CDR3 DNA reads TGTGCCAGCAGCGTGGCAGGGTTCGCCGCCCTGGGTCAAGAGACCCAGTACTTC.

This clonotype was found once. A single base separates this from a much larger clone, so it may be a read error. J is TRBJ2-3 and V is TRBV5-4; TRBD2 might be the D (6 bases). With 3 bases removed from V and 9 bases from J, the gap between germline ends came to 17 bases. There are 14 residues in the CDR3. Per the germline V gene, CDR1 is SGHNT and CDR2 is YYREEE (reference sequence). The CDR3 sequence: CASSSGTDVRTQYF. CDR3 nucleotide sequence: TGTGCCAGCAGCTCGGGGACTGACGTGAGGACGCAGTATTTT.

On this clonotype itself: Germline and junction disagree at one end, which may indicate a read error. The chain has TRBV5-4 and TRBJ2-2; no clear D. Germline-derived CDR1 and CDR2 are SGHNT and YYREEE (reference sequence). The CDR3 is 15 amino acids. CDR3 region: CASSFVQQNTGQLFF. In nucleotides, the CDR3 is TGTGCCAGCAGCTTCGTACAGCAAAACACCGGGCAGCTGTTTTTT.

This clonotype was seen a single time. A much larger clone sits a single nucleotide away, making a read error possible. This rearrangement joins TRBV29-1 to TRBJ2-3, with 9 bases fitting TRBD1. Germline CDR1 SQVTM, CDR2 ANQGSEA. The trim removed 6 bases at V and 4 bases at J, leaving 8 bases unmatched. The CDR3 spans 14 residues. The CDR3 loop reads CSVLTGGRADTQYF. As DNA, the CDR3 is TGCAGCGTCCTAACAGGGGGCAGGGCAGATACGCAGTATTTT.

As DNA, the CDR3 is TGCAGTGCGTCTGGGACTAGCGGGAGTTTGTATGAGCAGTTCTTC. Translation: CSASGTSGSLYEQFF. The chain carries TRBV20-1 and TRBJ2-1, with 14 bases matching TRBD2. The CDR3 loop spans 15 amino acids. The V and J ends lost 6 bases and 8 bases, in that order; junction bases with no gene match: 9. Germline V gene data show CDR1 as DFQATT and CDR2 as SNEGSKA (reference sequence).

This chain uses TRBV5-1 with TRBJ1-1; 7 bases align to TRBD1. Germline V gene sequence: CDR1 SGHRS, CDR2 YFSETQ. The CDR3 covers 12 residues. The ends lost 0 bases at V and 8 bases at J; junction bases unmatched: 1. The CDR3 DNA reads TGCGCCAGCAGCTTGGAACAGGGGGAAGCTTTCTTT. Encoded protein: CASSLEQGEAFF.

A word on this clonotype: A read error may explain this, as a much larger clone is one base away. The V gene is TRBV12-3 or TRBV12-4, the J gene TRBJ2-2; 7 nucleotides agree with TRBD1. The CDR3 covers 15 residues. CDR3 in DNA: TGTGCCGGCAGTTTATCCCCGACAGGGAACGGGGAGCTGTTTTTT. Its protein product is CAGSLSPTGNGELFF.

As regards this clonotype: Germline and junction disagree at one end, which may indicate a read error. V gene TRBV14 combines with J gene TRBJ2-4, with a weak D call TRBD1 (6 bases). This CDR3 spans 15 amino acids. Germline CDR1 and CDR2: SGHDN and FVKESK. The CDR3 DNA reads TGTGCCAGCAACCAAGGGGGACCAGCCAAAAACATTCAGTACTTC. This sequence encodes CASNQGGPAKNIQYF.

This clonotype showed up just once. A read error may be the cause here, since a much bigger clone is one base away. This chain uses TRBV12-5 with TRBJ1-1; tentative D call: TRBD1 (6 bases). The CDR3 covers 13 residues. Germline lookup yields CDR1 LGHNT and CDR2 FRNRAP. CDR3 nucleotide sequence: TGTGCTTGTGGTTTGATGGGGGCAGGTGAAGCTTTCTTT. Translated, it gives CACGLMGAGEAFF. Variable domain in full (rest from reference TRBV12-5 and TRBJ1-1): DARVTQTPRHKVTEMGQEVTMRCQPILGHNTVFWYRQTMMQGLELLAYFRNRAPLDDSGMPKDRFSAEMPDATLATLKIQPSEPRDSAVYFCACGLMGAGEAFFGQGTRLTVV.

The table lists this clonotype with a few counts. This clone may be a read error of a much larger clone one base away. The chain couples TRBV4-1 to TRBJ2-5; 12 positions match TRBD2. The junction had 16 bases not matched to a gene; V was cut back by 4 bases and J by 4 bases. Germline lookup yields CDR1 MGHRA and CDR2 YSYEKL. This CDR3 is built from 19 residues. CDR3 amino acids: CASSRDPGGLAGRGETQYF. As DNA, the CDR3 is TGCGCCAGCAGCCGAGATCCCGGAGGACTAGCGGGAAGAGGAGAGACCCAGTACTTC.

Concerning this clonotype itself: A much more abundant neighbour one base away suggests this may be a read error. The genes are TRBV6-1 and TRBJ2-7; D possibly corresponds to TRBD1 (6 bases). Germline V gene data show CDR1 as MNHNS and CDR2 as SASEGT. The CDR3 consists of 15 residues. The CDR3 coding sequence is TGTGCCAGCACCACGACCAGGGACACCTCCTACGAGCGGTACTTC. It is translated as CASTTTRDTSYERYF.

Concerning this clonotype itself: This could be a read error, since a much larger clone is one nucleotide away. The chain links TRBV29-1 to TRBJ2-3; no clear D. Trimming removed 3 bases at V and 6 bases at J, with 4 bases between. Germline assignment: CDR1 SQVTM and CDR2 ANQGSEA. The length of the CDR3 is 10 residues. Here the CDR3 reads CSVDGDTQYF. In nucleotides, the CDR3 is TGCAGCGTTGACGGGGATACGCAGTATTTT.

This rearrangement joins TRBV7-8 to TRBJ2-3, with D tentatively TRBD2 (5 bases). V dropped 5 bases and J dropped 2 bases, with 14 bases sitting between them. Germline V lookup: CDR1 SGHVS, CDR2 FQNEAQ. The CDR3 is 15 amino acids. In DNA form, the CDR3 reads TGTGCCAGCAGCCCCCTTAGGACTCTCACAGATACGCAGTATTTT. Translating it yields CASSPLRTLTDTQYF.

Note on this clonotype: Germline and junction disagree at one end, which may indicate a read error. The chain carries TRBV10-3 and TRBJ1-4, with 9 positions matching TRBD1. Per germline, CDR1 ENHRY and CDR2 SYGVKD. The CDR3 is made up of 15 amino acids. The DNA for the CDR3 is TGTGCCATCTGTCCAGGACAGGGGAGGAATGAAAAACTGTTTTTC. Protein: CAICPGQGRNEKLFF.

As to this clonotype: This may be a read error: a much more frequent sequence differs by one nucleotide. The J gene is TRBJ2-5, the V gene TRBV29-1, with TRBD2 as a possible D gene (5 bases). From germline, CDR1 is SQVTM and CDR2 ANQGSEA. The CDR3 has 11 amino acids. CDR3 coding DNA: TGCAGGGTTGAGGGATCTGAGACCCAGTACTTC. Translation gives CRVEGSETQYF.

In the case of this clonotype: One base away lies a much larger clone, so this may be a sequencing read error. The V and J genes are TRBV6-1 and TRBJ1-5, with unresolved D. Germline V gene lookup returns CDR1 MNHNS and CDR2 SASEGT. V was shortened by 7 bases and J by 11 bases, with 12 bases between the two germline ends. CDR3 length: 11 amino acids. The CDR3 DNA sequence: TGTGCCAGCAATAACACCCTAACCCAGCATTTT. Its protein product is CASNNTLTQHF.

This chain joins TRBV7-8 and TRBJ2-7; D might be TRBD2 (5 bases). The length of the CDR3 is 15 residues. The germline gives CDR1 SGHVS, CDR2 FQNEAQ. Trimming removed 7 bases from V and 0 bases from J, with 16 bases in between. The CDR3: CASIKSDGGSYEQYF. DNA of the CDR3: TGTGCCAGCATCAAATCGGACGGAGGCTCCTACGAGCAGTACTTC.

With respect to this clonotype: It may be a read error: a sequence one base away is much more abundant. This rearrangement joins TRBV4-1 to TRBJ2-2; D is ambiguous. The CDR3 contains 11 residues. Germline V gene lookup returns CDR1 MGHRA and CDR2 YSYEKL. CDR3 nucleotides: TGCGCCAACAGCCAATCCGGGGAGCTGTTTTTT. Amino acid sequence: CANSQSGELFF.

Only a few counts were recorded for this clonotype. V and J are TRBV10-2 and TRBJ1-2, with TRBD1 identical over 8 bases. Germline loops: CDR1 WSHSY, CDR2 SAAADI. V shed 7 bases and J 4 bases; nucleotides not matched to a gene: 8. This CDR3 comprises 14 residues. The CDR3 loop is CASTERTGIYGYTF. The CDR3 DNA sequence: TGCGCCAGCACCGAGAGGACAGGGATCTATGGCTACACCTTC.

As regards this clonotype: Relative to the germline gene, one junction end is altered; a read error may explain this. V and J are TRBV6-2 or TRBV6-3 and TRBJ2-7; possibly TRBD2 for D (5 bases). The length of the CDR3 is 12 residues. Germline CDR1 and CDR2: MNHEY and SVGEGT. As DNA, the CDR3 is TGTGTCAGCGGTCTGAACTCCTACGAGCAGTACTTC. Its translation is CVSGLNSYEQYF.

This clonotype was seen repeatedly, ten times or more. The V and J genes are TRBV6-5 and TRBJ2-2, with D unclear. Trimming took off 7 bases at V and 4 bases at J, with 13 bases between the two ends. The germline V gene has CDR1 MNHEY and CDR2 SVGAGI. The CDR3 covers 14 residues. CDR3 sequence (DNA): TGTGCCAGCAAAGAACGAGCGAGCACCGGGGAGCTGTTTTTT. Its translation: CASKERASTGELFF.

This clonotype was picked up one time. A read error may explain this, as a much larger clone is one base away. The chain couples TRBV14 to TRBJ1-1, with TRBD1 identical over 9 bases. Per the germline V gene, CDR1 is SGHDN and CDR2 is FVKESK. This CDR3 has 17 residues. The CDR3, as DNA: TGTGCCAGCAGCCCCCTCGGGACAGGGCGCATGAACACTGAAGCTCTCTTT. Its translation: CASSPLGTGRMNTEALF.

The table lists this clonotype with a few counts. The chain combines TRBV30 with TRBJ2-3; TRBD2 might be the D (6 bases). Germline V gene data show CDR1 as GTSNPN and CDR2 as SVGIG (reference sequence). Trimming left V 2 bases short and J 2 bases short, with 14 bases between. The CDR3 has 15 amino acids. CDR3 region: CAWSREGGPTDTQYF. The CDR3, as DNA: TGTGCCTGGAGTAGAGAGGGAGGCCCCACAGATACGCAGTATTTT.

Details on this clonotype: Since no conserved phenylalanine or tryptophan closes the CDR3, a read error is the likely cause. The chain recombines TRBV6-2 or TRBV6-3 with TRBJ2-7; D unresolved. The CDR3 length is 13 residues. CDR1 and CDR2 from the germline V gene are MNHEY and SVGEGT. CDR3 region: CISSYEVPYEQYL. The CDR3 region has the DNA TGTATCAGCAGTTACGAGGTACCCTACGAGCAGTACCTC.

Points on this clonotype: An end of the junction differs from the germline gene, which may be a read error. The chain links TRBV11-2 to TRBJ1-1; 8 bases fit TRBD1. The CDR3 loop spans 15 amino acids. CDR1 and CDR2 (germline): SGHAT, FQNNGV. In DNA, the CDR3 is TGCGCCAGCAGCCCGAGGACAGGGAGTTTCACTGAAGCTTTCTTT. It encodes CASSPRTGSFTEAFF.

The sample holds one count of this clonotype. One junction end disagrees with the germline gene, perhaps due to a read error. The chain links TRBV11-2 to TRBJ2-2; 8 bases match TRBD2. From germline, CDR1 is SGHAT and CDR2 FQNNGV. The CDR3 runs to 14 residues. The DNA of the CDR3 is TGTGCCAACAGCTTTGGAGCGGGAGTCGGGGAGCTGTTTTTT. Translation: CANSFGAGVGELFF.